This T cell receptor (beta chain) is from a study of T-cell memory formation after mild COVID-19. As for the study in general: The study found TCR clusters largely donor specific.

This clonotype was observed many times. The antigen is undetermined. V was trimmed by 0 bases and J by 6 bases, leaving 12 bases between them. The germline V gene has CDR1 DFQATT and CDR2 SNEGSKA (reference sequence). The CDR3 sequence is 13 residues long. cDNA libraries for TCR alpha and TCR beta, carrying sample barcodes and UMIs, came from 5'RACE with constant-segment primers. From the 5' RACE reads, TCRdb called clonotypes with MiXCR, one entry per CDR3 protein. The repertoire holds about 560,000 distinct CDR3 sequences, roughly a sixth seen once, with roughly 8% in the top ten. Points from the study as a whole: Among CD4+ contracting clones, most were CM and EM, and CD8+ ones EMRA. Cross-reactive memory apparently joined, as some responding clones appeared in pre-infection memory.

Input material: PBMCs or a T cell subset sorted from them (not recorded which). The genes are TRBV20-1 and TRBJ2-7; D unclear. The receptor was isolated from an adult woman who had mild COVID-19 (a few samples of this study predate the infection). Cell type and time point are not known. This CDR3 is CSARDGFGFEQYF. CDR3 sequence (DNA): TGCAGTGCTAGAGATGGTTTCGGCTTCGAGCAGTACTTC.